This TCR beta chain was captured in a study of T cells in Graves' hyperthyroidism and ophthalmopathy. The CDR3 regions of TCR beta were amplified from RNA transcripts. When the TCR CDR3 underwent first-round RT-PCR, the HTBI primer set was used. Via MiXCR, TCRdb re-called the multiplex PCR reads, giving one row per CDR3 protein. The sample contains around 800,000 distinct CDR3 sequences, over 35% of which appear only once. The V and J ends lost 5 bases and 6 bases respectively, with 10 bases between them. The length of the CDR3 is 13 residues. Per germline, CDR1 SGHTA and CDR2 FQGTGA. This receptor was taken from a man between 18 and 29 years old with Graves' hyperthyroidism. The chain combines TRBV7-3 with TRBJ2-2; D ambiguous. The source material was blood. This chain's CDR3 is CASSPSTAGELFF. CDR3 DNA sequence: TGTGCCAGCAGCCCCTCGACGGCCGGGGAGCTGTTTTTT.